These 26 T cell receptor beta chains were all obtained from the same sample, sequenced in a study of naive and memory T cell subsets. TCR cDNA received a 3' ligated oligonucleotide that carried a UMI. Four PCR rounds used nested alpha and beta constant region primers plus the SP2 primer. Using its own MiXCR run on the 5' RACE reads, TCRdb lists one record per CDR3 protein. The sample shows some 60,000 distinct CDR3 sequences, less than 10% of them seen only once. The receptor set was obtained from a female donor in good health.

This clonotype was seen more than once but under ten times. This chain joins TRBV6-5 and TRBJ2-7, with 9 nucleotides matching TRBD1. CDR1 and CDR2 (germline): MNHEY, SVGAGI. V shed 4 bases and J 2 bases; nucleotides not matched to a gene: 9. This CDR3 spans 16 amino acids. In DNA, the CDR3 is TGTGCCAGCAGTTCCCCGGCGGACAGGGGTACCTACGAGCAGTACTTC. This encodes CASSSPADRGTYEQYF.

V and J are TRBV29-1 and TRBJ2-7; TRBD2 agrees at 10 bases. This CDR3 comprises 16 residues. V lost 6 bases to trimming and J lost 4 bases; unmatched junction nucleotides: 15. Germline values: CDR1 SQVTM, CDR2 ANQGSEA. CDR3 amino acids: CSVTKGASGGLYEQYF. CDR3 coding DNA: TGCAGCGTCACAAAAGGGGCTAGCGGGGGTCTTTACGAGCAGTACTTC.

The chain is built from TRBV7-2 and TRBJ2-1, with D perhaps TRBD1 or TRBD2 (5 bases each). In germline, CDR1 is SGHTA, CDR2 FQGNSA. The CDR3 is 16 amino acids. V lost 2 bases and J 5 bases, leaving 16 bases between the germline ends. The DNA for the CDR3 is TGTGCCAGCAGCTTATCTGGGTGGGGGTGGAACAATGAGCAGTTCTTC. Translating it yields CASSLSGWGWNNEQFF.

This clonotype has only a few counts. CDR3 sequence: CASSQPTSGGRKQYF. The CDR3 region has the DNA TGTGCCAGCAGCCAGCCTACTAGCGGGGGGAGGAAACAGTACTTC. The chain uses TRBV3-1 and TRBJ2-7; TRBD2 matches 12 bases. From germline, CDR1 is LGHDT and CDR2 YNNKEL (reference sequence). The ends lost 3 bases at V and 10 bases at J; junction bases unmatched: 10. This CDR3 has 15 residues.

J is TRBJ2-6 and V is TRBV19, with TRBD1 matching 9 bases. The CDR3 is 19 amino acids. Looked up from germline, CDR1 is LNHDA and CDR2 is SQIVND (reference sequence). The trim removed 5 bases at V and 0 bases at J, leaving 11 bases unmatched. The CDR3 DNA sequence: TGTGCCAGTAGTCCCACCCGGGACAGGGTTCTCTCTGGGGCCAACGTCCTGACTTTC. Translation gives CASSPTRDRVLSGANVLTF.

This clonotype was counted at least ten times. The rearrangement links TRBV7-9 to TRBJ2-3; 9 bases are shared with TRBD1. There are 17 residues in the CDR3. V shed 6 bases and J 6 bases; nucleotides not matched to a gene: 16. Per the germline V gene, CDR1 is SEHNR and CDR2 is FQNEAQ (reference sequence). CDR3 amino acids: CASRPTAGTGLTDTQYF. Written as DNA, the CDR3 is TGTGCCAGCAGACCCACTGCCGGGACAGGGTTAACTGATACGCAGTATTTT.

This clonotype was observed a few times. V gene TRBV20-1 combines with J gene TRBJ2-3; 8 bases fit TRBD2. Looked up from germline, CDR1 is DFQATT and CDR2 is SNEGSKA (reference sequence). V shed 2 bases and J 8 bases; nucleotides not matched to a gene: 24. The CDR3 length is 19 residues. CDR3 DNA sequence: TGCAGTGCTAGAAGGCCCCAGGTTCGCGGGAGGATGTACCAGACTACGCAGTATTTT. Its protein is CSARRPQVRGRMYQTTQYF.

The chain uses TRBV11-2 and TRBJ2-7; D is unresolved. Trimming cost V 4 bases and J 0 bases, with 4 bases left between them. The CDR3 totals 12 residues. The V gene's germline CDR1 is SGHAT and CDR2 FQNNGV. CDR3 sequence (DNA): TGTGCCAGCAGCTCTTTCTCCTACGAGCAGTACTTC. Translated, it gives CASSSFSYEQYF.

The chain has TRBV7-9 and TRBJ2-2; possibly TRBD2 for D (6 bases). The V end lost 0 bases, the J end lost 5 bases, and 13 bases lay between the germline ends. Per the germline V gene, CDR1 is SEHNR and CDR2 is FQNEAQ (reference sequence). CDR3 length equals 16 residues. In nucleotides, the CDR3 is TGTGCCAGCAGCTTAGCGAGTCTAGCGATGACCGGGGAGCTGTTTTTT. Translated: CASSLASLAMTGELFF. The full variable domain, rest sourced from reference TRBV7-9 and TRBJ2-2, is DTGVSQNPRHKITKRGQNVTFRCDPISEHNRLYWYRQTLGQGPEFLTYFQNEAQLEKSRLLSDRFSAERPKGSFSTLEIQRTEQGDSAMYLCASSLASLAMTGELFFGEGSRLTVL.

This clonotype was detected only a few times. The CDR3 sequence: CASSEGTWEKLFF. The CDR3 bases are TGTGCCAGCAGTGAGGGGACATGGGAAAAACTGTTTTTT. The genes are TRBV6-1 and TRBJ1-4, with D tentatively TRBD1 (6 bases). The V end was cut by 3 bases, the J end by 8 bases, with 10 bases between. The CDR3 contains 13 residues. Germline assignment: CDR1 MNHNS and CDR2 SASEGT.

This clonotype was counted between two and nine times. This chain joins TRBV3-1 and TRBJ2-1; D gene uncertain. The CDR3 covers 12 residues. Trimming pared 1 base from V and 6 bases from J, leaving 4 bases between. Germline V lookup: CDR1 LGHDT, CDR2 YNNKEL (reference sequence). CDR3 sequence: CASSQVSNEQFF. For the CDR3, the DNA is TGTGCCAGCAGCCAAGTATCCAATGAGCAGTTCTTC.

The rearrangement joins TRBV30 to TRBJ1-5; the match to TRBD1 covers 7 bases. This CDR3 region has 13 residues. CDR1 and CDR2 from the germline V gene are GTSNPN and SVGIG (reference sequence). V lost 0 bases, J lost 7 bases, and 3 bases stayed unmatched. CDR3 sequence reads: CAWSVQGDQPQHF. The CDR3 nucleotides are TGTGCCTGGAGTGTCCAGGGGGACCAGCCCCAGCATTTT.

This clonotype came up many times. The chain is built from TRBV18 and TRBJ2-1; 8 bases are shared with TRBD2. V was pared by 0 bases and J by 5 bases, with 0 bases of the junction left unmatched. This CDR3 has 14 residues. Germline V CDR1 and CDR2: KGHSH, LQKENI. CDR3 nucleotides: TGTGCCAGCTCACCACCTAGCGGGGACAATGAGCAGTTCTTC. Amino acid sequence: CASSPPSGDNEQFF.

This clonotype has ten or more counts. The chain is built from TRBV25-1 and TRBJ2-7, with 9 bases aligning to TRBD1. The junction had 5 bases not matched to a gene; V was cut back by 4 bases and J by 1 base. The CDR3 runs to 15 residues. Germline values: CDR1 MGHDK, CDR2 SYGVNS. CDR3: CASSAGQGISYEQYF. CDR3 in DNA: TGTGCCAGCAGTGCTGGACAGGGGATATCCTACGAGCAGTACTTC.

The table lists this clonotype with a few counts. The chain joins TRBV18 to TRBJ2-3; no firm D call. CDR1 is KGHSH and CDR2 is LQKENI in the germline V gene. V was shortened by 3 bases and J by 1 base, with 14 bases between the two germline ends. This CDR3 has 16 amino acids. CDR3 DNA: TGTGCCAGCTCACCGAATATGCAGGACGGCACAGATACGCAGTATTTT. Its translation: CASSPNMQDGTDTQYF.

The sample holds a few counts of this clonotype. As the CDR3 is not closed by the conserved phenylalanine or tryptophan, this likely results from a read error. The chain joins TRBV29-1 to TRBJ1-1; 8 bases fit TRBD1. After removal of 6 bases from V and 4 bases from J, the junction contained 10 bases not matched to a gene. This CDR3 has 14 amino acids. CDR1 SQVTM and CDR2 ANQGSEA come from the germline V gene. DNA of the CDR3: TGCAGCGTGGCCGGACAGGGAGGGATCACTGAAGCTTTCATT. Translating gives CSVAGQGGITEAFI.

This clonotype occurred many times. The chain carries TRBV20-1 and TRBJ1-2; 8 bases align to TRBD1. CDR3 length: 13 residues. With V trimmed by 6 bases and J by 3 bases, 6 bases remained unmatched. CDR1 and CDR2 (germline): DFQATT, SNEGSKA (reference sequence). CDR3 in amino acids: CSAPDRDDYGYTF. The CDR3 DNA follows: TGCAGTGCCCCGGACAGGGACGACTATGGCTACACCTTC.

V is TRBV10-3 and J is TRBJ2-1; TRBD2 matches at 9 bases. The CDR3 has 17 amino acids. V lost 2 bases, J lost 2 bases, and 7 bases stayed unmatched. Germline CDR1 ENHRY, CDR2 SYGVKD. The CDR3 protein is CAISEPRLAATYNEQFF. In DNA, the CDR3 is TGTGCCATCAGTGAGCCCAGACTAGCGGCAACCTACAATGAGCAGTTCTTC.

This chain joins TRBV4-1 and TRBJ2-1, with a tentative D call TRBD2 (5 bases). The CDR3 spans 16 residues. Germline V CDR1 and CDR2: MGHRA, YSYEKL. V was shortened by 0 bases and J by 0 bases, with 9 bases between the two germline ends. CDR3 residues: CASSQEPAASYNEQFF. CDR3 sequence (DNA): TGCGCCAGCAGCCAAGAGCCAGCGGCCTCCTACAATGAGCAGTTCTTC.

This clonotype was seen a handful of times. V usage is TRBV19 and J usage is TRBJ2-3; possibly TRBD2 for D (5 bases). In germline, CDR1 is LNHDA, CDR2 SQIVND (reference sequence). The CDR3 runs 15 residues. Trimming left V 0 bases short and J 8 bases short, with 15 bases between. This CDR3 is CASSIEKFEGFTQYF. The CDR3 DNA reads as TGTGCCAGTAGTATAGAAAAGTTCGAGGGATTTACGCAGTATTTT.

The CDR3 spells CASSLASGRAFF. In DNA, the CDR3 is TGTGCCAGCAGCTTAGCGTCAGGTCGAGCTTTCTTT. The chain recombines TRBV7-8 with TRBJ1-1; D uncertain. The CDR3 consists of 12 residues. The germline V gene encodes CDR1 SGHVS and CDR2 FQNEAQ. Trimming pared 0 bases from V and 10 bases from J, leaving 9 bases between.

This clonotype was detected ten times or more. Written as DNA, the CDR3 is TGCAGCGTCCCGGGACAGGGGGCGCCGGGAGTCCCCAATGAGCAGTTCTTC. This sequence encodes CSVPGQGAPGVPNEQFF. The chain couples TRBV29-1 to TRBJ2-1; 12 bases agree with TRBD1. Germline V gene data show CDR1 as SQVTM and CDR2 as ANQGSEA. V was clipped by 6 bases and J by 6 bases; unmatched bases: 15. The CDR3 is 17 amino acids.

This clonotype was counted ten times or more. The CDR3 here is CASSLSASGSRVEQFF. CDR3 bases: TGTGCCAGCAGTTTATCTGCTAGCGGGAGTCGGGTTGAGCAGTTCTTC. The rearrangement joins TRBV28 to TRBJ2-1, with TRBD2 matching over 10 bases. Germline V lookup: CDR1 MDHEN, CDR2 SYDVKM. Trimming took 1 base from V and 9 from J; bases not matched to a gene: 9. The CDR3 length is 16 residues.

In this sample, this clonotype turned up a few times. The chain combines TRBV21-1 with TRBJ1-4. TRBV21-1 is reported as a pseudogene. CDR3 length: 16 amino acids. The CDR3 nucleotides read TGTGCCAGCAGCAAAGCCATGGTTTTTGAAAATGAAAAACTGTTTTTT. Amino acids: CASSKAMVFENEKLFF.

This clonotype has a handful of counts. The J gene is TRBJ2-7, the V gene TRBV2; weak D call: TRBD1 (6 bases). CDR1 SNHLY and CDR2 FYNNEI come from the germline V gene. V was shortened by 7 bases and J by 3 bases, with 19 bases between the two germline ends. The CDR3 consists of 15 residues. CDR3 bases: TGTGCCAGCATTCCACAGGGTGGGGGATACTACGAGCAGTACTTC. Its translation: CASIPQGGGYYEQYF.

This clonotype was detected a few times. CDR3 DNA: TGTGCCAGCAGCCACGACAGGAACACTGAAGCTTTCTTT. This codes for CASSHDRNTEAFF. V is TRBV7-3 and J is TRBJ1-1; the D gene is possibly TRBD1 (5 bases). This CDR3 is built from 13 residues. Trimming removed 5 bases from V and 1 base from J, with 8 bases in between. Germline values: CDR1 SGHTA, CDR2 FQGTGA.